The source of this TCR beta chain is a study of beta chain features in type 1 diabetes. In the study overall: The study examined 107,917,701 sorted cells across all samples.

The CDR3 spans 14 residues. The germline CDR1 and CDR2 sequences are SGHTA and FQGNSA. The germline V and J ends were trimmed by 3 bases and 1 base, with 9 bases remaining between them. This clone has only a few counts. Other DNA variants within this sample encode the same CDR3. In total, each donor contributed a single heparinised blood draw that averaged around 100 mL. Cells sorted by CD45RO/CCR7/CD25/CD127/CD95/CD27 comprised CD4+ naive, central memory, regulatory and stem cell-like memory cells. Once sorted, every population was more than 98% pure. Expressed TCRB transcripts were sequenced after all isolated RNA was converted to cDNA. Libraries were prepared by immunoSEQ multiplex PCR; TCRdb keeps only in-frame clonotypes and omits some of them. The data hold 150,000 or so clones, with nearly 9.5% observed a single time.

The clonotype was recovered from a man younger than 35 in good health. Sequencing used central memory CD4+ T cells from blood. The V gene is TRBV7-2, the J gene TRBJ1-1, with D perhaps TRBD1 (5 bases). The CDR3 bases are TGTGCCAGCAGCTTCGGTACAGGGAACACTGAAGCTTTCTTT. Translating gives CASSFGTGNTEAFF.